Listed here are 9 T cell receptor beta chains from one sample, sequenced in a study of T cells after yellow fever vaccination. MiXCR, run by TCRdb on the 5' RACE reads, gives a single entry per CDR3 protein. The table records approximately 450,000 distinct CDR3 sequences, roughly a sixth of them present only once. The specimen comprised PBMCs, sampled before the yellow fever booster vaccination. The source is a man aged 18 to 29 who received the YFV17D yellow fever vaccine.

J is TRBJ2-5 and V is TRBV4-2; 13 bases are a match to TRBD2. Trimming cost V 0 bases and J 5 bases; bases outside gene matches: 9. The CDR3 runs 18 residues. The germline V gene has CDR1 LGHNA and CDR2 YNFKEQ. The CDR3 bases are TGTGCCAGCAGCCAAGATCATACTAGCGGGGGGGCCCGGGAGACCCAGTACTTC. Translation: CASSQDHTSGGARETQYF.

The V call is TRBV7-2, the J call TRBJ2-3; maybe TRBD2 (6 bases). CDR1 SGHTA and CDR2 FQGNSA come from the germline V gene. Deletions cut 3 bases from V and 3 bases from J, with 16 bases between. The CDR3 has 16 residues. The CDR3 loop reads CASSLDERGETDTQYF. The CDR3 coding sequence is TGTGCCAGCAGCTTGGATGAGCGCGGGGAGACAGATACGCAGTATTTT.

This clonotype has a handful of counts. V gene TRBV12-3 or TRBV12-4 combines with J gene TRBJ2-5; possibly TRBD1 or TRBD2 for D (5 bases each). CDR3 length: 14 residues. Trimming took off 6 bases at V and 5 bases at J, with 16 bases between the two ends. This chain's CDR3 is CASSPSGQVETQYF. In DNA, the CDR3 is TGTGCCAGCAGCCCCTCGGGGCAGGTCGAGACCCAGTACTTC.

This clonotype was detected only a few times. The chain links TRBV5-1 to TRBJ2-1; D gene uncertain. Germline CDR1 and CDR2: SGHRS and YFSETQ. The V and J ends lost 4 bases and 0 bases respectively, with 17 bases between them. The CDR3 covers 17 residues. CDR3 in amino acids: CASSADVPPSSYNEQFF. The DNA of the CDR3 is TGCGCCAGCAGCGCTGATGTGCCGCCGAGCTCCTACAATGAGCAGTTCTTC.

Only a few counts were recorded for this clonotype. J is TRBJ2-4 and V is TRBV4-2; possible D gene TRBD2, 6 bases. The V end lost 0 bases, the J end lost 7 bases, and 13 bases lay between the germline ends. The CDR3 spans 15 residues. Germline V gene sequence: CDR1 LGHNA, CDR2 YNFKEQ. The CDR3 bases are TGTGCCAGCAGCCAAGAGACTAGAGGGGAGAACATTCAGTACTTC. This encodes CASSQETRGENIQYF.

This clonotype has just one count. V usage is TRBV5-1 and J usage is TRBJ2-5; perhaps D is TRBD1 or TRBD2 (5 bases each). This CDR3 comprises 15 residues. With 4 bases removed from V and 5 bases from J, the gap between germline ends came to 18 bases. The germline V gene has CDR1 SGHRS and CDR2 YFSETQ. CDR3 in DNA: TGCGCCAGCAGCCCGATGTTCGGGACCCAGGAGACCCAGTACTTC. Encoded protein: CASSPMFGTQETQYF.

This chain connects TRBV5-5 to TRBJ2-7; TRBD1 aligns across 10 bases. CDR3 size: 11 residues. Per germline, CDR1 SGHKS and CDR2 YYEKEE (reference sequence). The ends lost 7 bases at V and 5 bases at J; junction bases unmatched: 0. CDR3 DNA: TGTGCCAGCGGGACAGGGGACGAGCAGTACTTC. Translated, it gives CASGTGDEQYF.

This rearrangement joins TRBV11-2 to TRBJ1-4; D ambiguous. Trimming removed 3 bases from V and 4 bases from J, with 12 bases in between. The germline V gene has CDR1 SGHAT and CDR2 FQNNGV. This CDR3 is 15 amino acids long. The CDR3 protein is CASSLLGTLNEKLFF. The CDR3 DNA is TGTGCCAGCAGCTTGTTGGGAACCCTTAATGAAAAACTGTTTTTT. The complete variable domain, with remaining parts taken from reference TRBV11-2 and TRBJ1-4, reads EAGVAQSPRYKIIEKRQSVAFWCNPISGHATLYWYQQILGQGPKLLIQFQNNGVVDDSQLPKDRFSAERLKGVDSTLKIQPAKLEDSAVYLCASSLLGTLNEKLFFGSGTQLSVL.

This clonotype appeared a few times. The CDR3 region is CASSPPGASYEQYF. The CDR3 nucleotides are TGTGCCAGCTCACCCCCAGGGGCGAGCTACGAGCAGTACTTC. The chain uses TRBV18 and TRBJ2-7; the D gene is possibly TRBD1 (6 bases). The length of the CDR3 is 14 residues. Looked up from germline, CDR1 is KGHSH and CDR2 is LQKENI. V was trimmed by 3 bases and J by 3 bases, leaving 12 bases between them.